These T cell receptor beta chains were read from a single sample in a study of post-analysis software for immune sequencing data. Using its own MiXCR run on the PCR reads, TCRdb lists one record per CDR3 protein. The data show 750,000 to 950,000 distinct CDR3 sequences, about 50% seen once. The sample comprised blood. These receptors were collected from a girl aged 10-17 years with multiple sclerosis. CDR3s include the opening cysteine and the closing phenylalanine or tryptophan. Fields, in order: V gene, clone size, J gene, D gene, CDR3 protein, CDR3 DNA. D genes are given only for firm matches. A clone size is listed for some rows: how often the clone was seen (once, few, many), or a class if it is expanded.

TRBV7-6	.	TRBJ2-1	TRBD2	CASSLATSGGEQFF	TGTGCCAGCAGCTTGGCTACTAGCGGGGGTGAGCAGTTCTTC
TRBV6-1	few	TRBJ2-7	.	CASSDGHIYEQYF	TGTGCCAGCAGTGACGGGCATATTTACGAGCAGTACTTC
TRBV4-1	few	TRBJ2-7	TRBD2	CASSQGIEFGLAGVYF	TGCGCCAGCAGCCAAGGGATTGAATTCGGACTAGCGGGAGTGTACTTC
TRBV5-1	.	TRBJ2-5	.	CASSLAAGPGETQYF	TGCGCCAGCAGCTTGGCCGCAGGACCGGGGGAGACCCAGTACTTC
TRBV12-3/TRBV12-4	.	TRBJ2-7	.	CASSPGRGGGRYEQYF	TGTGCCAGCAGCCCAGGTAGGGGCGGCGGACGCTACGAGCAGTACTTC
TRBV6-5	.	TRBJ1-1	TRBD1	CASSYSRQGRTEAFF	TGTGCCAGCAGTTACTCGAGACAGGGGAGGACTGAAGCTTTCTTT
TRBV29-1	.	TRBJ1-2	TRBD1	CSVVGQGLGFGYGYTF	TGCAGCGTTGTTGGACAGGGCCTTGGTTTTGGCTATGGCTACACCTTC
TRBV12-5	once	TRBJ2-1	TRBD2	CASGLVLAGVSSYNEQFF	TGTGCTAGTGGTTTGGTACTGGCGGGAGTTAGCTCCTACAATGAGCAGTTCTTC
TRBV9	many	TRBJ2-7	.	CASSPQGRTYEQYF	TGTGCCAGCAGCCCTCAGGGACGGACCTACGAGCAGTACTTC
TRBV27	.	TRBJ2-1	.	CASNPMPSSYNEQFF	TGTGCCAGCAACCCAATGCCGAGCTCCTACAATGAGCAGTTCTTC
TRBV5-6	.	TRBJ2-5	.	CASSPPGQRQETQYF	TGTGCCAGCAGCCCACCGGGACAAAGACAAGAGACCCAGTACTTC
TRBV9	few	TRBJ2-3	TRBD2	CASSVGGLGTDTQYF	TGTGCCAGCAGCGTAGGAGGACTAGGCACAGATACGCAGTATTTT
TRBV12-3/TRBV12-4	.	TRBJ2-5	.	CASSLEGSKETQYF	TGTGCCAGCAGTTTAGAAGGGAGCAAAGAGACCCAGTACTTC
TRBV7-2	.	TRBJ2-7	.	CASSLDSAGAAEQYF	TGTGCCAGCAGCTTAGATTCGGCGGGGGCAGCCGAGCAGTACTTC